Following are 5 T cell receptor beta chains from one sample sequenced in a study of cytotoxic CD8 clonotypes in ibrutinib-treated CLL (dated by TCRdb to about 2021). Preparation of the library involved the immunoSEQ multiplex PCR assay. TCRdb took this table from immuneACCESS and kept in-frame rearrangements with V and J called. Such tables lack part of the clones; where checked against another copy, unresolved V genes explain under half of the gap, and the rest is unexplained. In this sample the table shows around 250,000 clones, 70% of which occur a single time. The ten largest clones represent 15% of the sample. The sample's time point label is to be understood as: 20 to 25 months on ibrutinib. This specimen was PBMCs, taken after 24 months of ibrutinib treatment. The receptor set was obtained from a human donor with chronic lymphocytic leukemia.

V usage is TRBV18 and J usage is TRBJ2-3; possibly TRBD1 for D (5 bases). The germline V gene encodes CDR1 KGHSH and CDR2 LQKENI. The CDR3 runs to 15 residues. V lost 5 bases, J lost 2 bases, and 14 bases lay in between. The CDR3 sequence is CASSEDSLITDTQYF. CDR3 bases: TGTGCCAGCTCAGAAGACAGCCTCATCACAGATACGCAGTATTTT.

In this sample, this clone turned up a few times. This chain joins TRBV7-6 and TRBJ1-2; TRBD1 might be the D (6 bases). Germline V lookup: CDR1 SGHVS, CDR2 FNYEAQ. The V end lost 5 bases, the J end lost 8 bases, and 15 bases lay between the germline ends. This CDR3 is 13 amino acids long. CDR3 in DNA: TGTGCCAGCAGCCTAGGGGGTTCTGACGGCTACACCTTC. It translates to CASSLGGSDGYTF.

This chain links TRBV28 with TRBJ1-5, with D unresolved. V was pared by 7 bases and J by 0 bases, with 10 bases between. Germline loops: CDR1 MDHEN, CDR2 SYDVKM. The CDR3 length is 14 residues. The CDR3 loop reads CASTGGYSNQPQHF. CDR3 DNA: TGTGCCAGCACTGGAGGTTATAGCAATCAGCCCCAGCATTTT.

This clone was found once. The chain carries TRBV11-2 and TRBJ2-3, with D possibly TRBD2 on 5 matching bases. Germline V gene lookup returns CDR1 SGHAT and CDR2 FQNNGV. Trimming took off 4 bases at V and 4 bases at J, with 12 bases between the two ends. CDR3 length: 14 amino acids. The CDR3 sequence is CASSSRRAPDTQYF. The CDR3 DNA reads TGTGCCAGCAGCTCACGGCGGGCCCCAGATACGCAGTATTTT.

V is TRBV20-1 and J is TRBJ1-1; D is ambiguous. Germline V gene sequence: CDR1 DFQATT, CDR2 SNEGSKA (reference sequence). The V gene lost 6 bases and the J gene lost 5 bases, with 10 bases spanning the gap. The CDR3 loop spans 11 amino acids. The chain's CDR3 is CSATGSTEAFF. The CDR3 DNA reads as TGCAGTGCGACGGGGTCTACTGAAGCTTTCTTT.